The T cell receptor beta chain under discussion was sequenced for a study of cytomegalovirus exposure and HLA in healthy donors. Researchers ran the PCR with 60 Vbeta and 13 Jbeta primers. Some clones are missing from TCRdb's copy, which holds only in-frame ones; the method was immunoSEQ multiplex PCR. Altogether some 130,000 clones are present, approximately 71% being singletons, with the ten largest covering 2% to 2.5%. The V segment lost 1 base and the J segment 5 bases; nucleotides outside the gene matches: 11. Germline assignment: CDR1 SGHTS and CDR2 YDEGEE. The CDR3 length is 17 residues. This chain connects TRBV5-8 to TRBJ2-5; 10 nucleotides match TRBD1. Sequenced sample: PBMCs. The source is a man aged 25-45 years in good health and CMV-seronegative. CDR3 protein: CASSLFGQGVLYETQYF. CDR3 nucleotides: TGTGCCAGCAGCTTGTTCGGACAGGGGGTCCTTTACGAGACCCAGTACTTC.